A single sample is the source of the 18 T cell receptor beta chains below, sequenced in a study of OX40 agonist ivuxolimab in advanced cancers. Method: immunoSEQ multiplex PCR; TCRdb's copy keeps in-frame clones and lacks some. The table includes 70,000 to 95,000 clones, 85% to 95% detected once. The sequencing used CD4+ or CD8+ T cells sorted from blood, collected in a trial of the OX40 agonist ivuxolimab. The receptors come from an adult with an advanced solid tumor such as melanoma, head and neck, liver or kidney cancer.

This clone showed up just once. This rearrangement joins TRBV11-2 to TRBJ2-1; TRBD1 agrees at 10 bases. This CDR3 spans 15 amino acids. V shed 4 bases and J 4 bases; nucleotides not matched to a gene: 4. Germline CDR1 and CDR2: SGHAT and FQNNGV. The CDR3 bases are TGTGCCAGCAGCTCCCTGGACAGGGGGTACAATGAGCAGTTCTTC. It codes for CASSSLDRGYNEQFF.

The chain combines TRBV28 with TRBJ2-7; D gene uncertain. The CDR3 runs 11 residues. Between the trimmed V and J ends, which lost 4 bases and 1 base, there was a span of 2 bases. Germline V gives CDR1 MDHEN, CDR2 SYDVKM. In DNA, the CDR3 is TGTGCCAGCAGTTCTTCCTACGAGCAGTACTTC. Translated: CASSSSYEQYF. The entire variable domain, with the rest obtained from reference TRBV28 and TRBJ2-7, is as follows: DVKVTQSSRYLVKRTGEKVFLECVQDMDHENMFWYRQDPGLGLRLIYFSYDVKMKEKGDIPEGYSVSREKKERFSLILESASTNQTSMYLCASSSSYEQYFGPGTRLTVT.

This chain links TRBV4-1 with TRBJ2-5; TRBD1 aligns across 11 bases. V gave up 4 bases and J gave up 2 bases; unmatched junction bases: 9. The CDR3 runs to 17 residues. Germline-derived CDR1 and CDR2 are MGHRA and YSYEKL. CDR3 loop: CASSRTRTGGRQETQYF. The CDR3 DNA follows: TGCGCCAGCAGCCGAACCCGGACAGGGGGCCGTCAAGAGACCCAGTACTTC.

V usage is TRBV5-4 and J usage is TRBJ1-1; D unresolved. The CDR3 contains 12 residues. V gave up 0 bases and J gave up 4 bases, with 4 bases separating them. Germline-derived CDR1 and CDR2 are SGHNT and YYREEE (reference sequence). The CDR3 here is CASSLESTEAFF. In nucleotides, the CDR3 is TGTGCCAGCAGCTTGGAAAGCACTGAAGCTTTCTTT.

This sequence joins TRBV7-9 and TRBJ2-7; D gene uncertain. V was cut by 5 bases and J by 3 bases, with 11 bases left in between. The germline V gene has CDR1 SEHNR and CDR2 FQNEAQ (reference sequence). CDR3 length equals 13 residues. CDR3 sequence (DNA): TGTGCCAGCAGCCCGCGGTGGCTCTACGAGCAGTACTTC. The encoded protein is CASSPRWLYEQYF.

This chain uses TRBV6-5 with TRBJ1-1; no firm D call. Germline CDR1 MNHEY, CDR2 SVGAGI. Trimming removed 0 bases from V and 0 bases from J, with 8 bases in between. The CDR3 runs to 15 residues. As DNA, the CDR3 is TGTGCCAGCAGTTACTCGCGAGGGATGAACACTGAAGCTTTCTTT. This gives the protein CASSYSRGMNTEAFF.

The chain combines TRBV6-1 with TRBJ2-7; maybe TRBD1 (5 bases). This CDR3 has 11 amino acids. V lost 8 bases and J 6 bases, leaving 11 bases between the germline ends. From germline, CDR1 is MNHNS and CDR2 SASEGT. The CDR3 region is CASGQDIEQYF. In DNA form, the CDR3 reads TGTGCCAGCGGACAAGATATCGAGCAGTACTTC.

The CDR3 coding sequence is TGTGCCAGCAGCCTAACGTTAAAGCTAGCGGGAGGGGCTGATACGCAGTATTTT. It encodes CASSLTLKLAGGADTQYF. J is TRBJ2-3 and V is TRBV7-6, with 12 bases lining up with TRBD2. The ends lost 5 bases at V and 6 bases at J; junction bases unmatched: 15. CDR3 length equals 18 residues. The germline CDR1 and CDR2 sequences are SGHVS and FNYEAQ.

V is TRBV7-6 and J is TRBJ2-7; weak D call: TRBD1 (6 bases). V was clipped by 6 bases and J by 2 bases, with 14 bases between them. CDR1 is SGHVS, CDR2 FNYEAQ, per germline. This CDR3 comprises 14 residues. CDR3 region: CASSTKQGPYEQYF. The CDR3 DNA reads TGTGCCAGCAGTACTAAACAGGGACCCTACGAGCAGTACTTC.

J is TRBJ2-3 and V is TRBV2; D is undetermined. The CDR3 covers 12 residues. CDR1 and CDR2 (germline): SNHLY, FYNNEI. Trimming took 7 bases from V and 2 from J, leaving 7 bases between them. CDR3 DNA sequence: TGTGCCAGCATCAGGATCACAGATACGCAGTATTTT. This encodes CASIRITDTQYF.

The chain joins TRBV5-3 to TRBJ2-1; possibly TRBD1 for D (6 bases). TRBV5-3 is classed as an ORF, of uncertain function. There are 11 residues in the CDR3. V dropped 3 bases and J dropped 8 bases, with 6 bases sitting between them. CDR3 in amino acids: CARSSGDEQFF. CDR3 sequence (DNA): TGTGCCAGAAGCTCAGGGGATGAGCAGTTCTTC.

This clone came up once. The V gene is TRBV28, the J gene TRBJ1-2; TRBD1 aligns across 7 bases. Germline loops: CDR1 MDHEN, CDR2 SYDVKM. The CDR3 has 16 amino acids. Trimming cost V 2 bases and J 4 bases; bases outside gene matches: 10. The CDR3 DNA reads TGTGCCAGCAGTTTAGACAGGGAGCCTGCTATCTATGGCTACACCTTC. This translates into CASSLDREPAIYGYTF.

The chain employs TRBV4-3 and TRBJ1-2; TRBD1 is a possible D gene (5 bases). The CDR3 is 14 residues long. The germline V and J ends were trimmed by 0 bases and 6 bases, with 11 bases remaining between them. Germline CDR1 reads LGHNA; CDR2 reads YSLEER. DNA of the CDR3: TGCGCCAGCAGCCAAGATCGAGGGGAGCATGGCTACACCTTC. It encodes CASSQDRGEHGYTF.

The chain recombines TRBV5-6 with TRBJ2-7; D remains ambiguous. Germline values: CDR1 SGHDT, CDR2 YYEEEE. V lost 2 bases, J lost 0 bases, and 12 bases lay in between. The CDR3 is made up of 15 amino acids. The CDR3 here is CASSFRPRDSYEQYF. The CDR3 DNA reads TGTGCCAGCAGCTTTAGGCCCAGAGACTCCTACGAGCAGTACTTC.

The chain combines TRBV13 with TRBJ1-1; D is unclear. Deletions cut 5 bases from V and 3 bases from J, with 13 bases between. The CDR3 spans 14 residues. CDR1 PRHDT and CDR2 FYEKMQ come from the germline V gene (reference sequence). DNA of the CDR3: TGTGCCAGCAGCCCCCCGGCATTTGACACTGAAGCTTTCTTT. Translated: CASSPPAFDTEAFF.

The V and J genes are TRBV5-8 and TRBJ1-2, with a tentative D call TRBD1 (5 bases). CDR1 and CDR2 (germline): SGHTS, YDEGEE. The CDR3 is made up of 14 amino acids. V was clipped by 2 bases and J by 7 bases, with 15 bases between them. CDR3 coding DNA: TGTGCCAGCAGCTTTCCAGGGCCAGTAGCTGGCTACACCTTC. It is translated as CASSFPGPVAGYTF.

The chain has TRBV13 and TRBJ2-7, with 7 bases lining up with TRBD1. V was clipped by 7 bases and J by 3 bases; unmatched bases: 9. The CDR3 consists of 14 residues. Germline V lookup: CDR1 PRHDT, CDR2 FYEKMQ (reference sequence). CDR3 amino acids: CASTLGRDSYEQYF. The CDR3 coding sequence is TGTGCCAGCACCCTGGGCAGGGACAGCTACGAGCAGTACTTC.

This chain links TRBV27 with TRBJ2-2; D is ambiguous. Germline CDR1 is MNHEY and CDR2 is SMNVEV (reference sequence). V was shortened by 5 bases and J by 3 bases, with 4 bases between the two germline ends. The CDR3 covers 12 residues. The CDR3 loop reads CASSPYTGELFF. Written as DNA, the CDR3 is TGTGCCAGCAGTCCCTACACCGGGGAGCTGTTTTTT.